A selection of T cell receptor beta chains follows, all from one sample in a study of glioma-infiltrating T cells after dendritic cell vaccination. The method was immunoSEQ multiplex PCR; TCRdb's version includes in-frame clones alone and lacks a portion of them. The table includes tens of thousands of clones, roughly 87% detected once. The sample in question was blood, obtained after dendritic cell vaccination. All receptors derive from a human donor with glioblastoma. CDR3s include the opening cysteine and the closing phenylalanine or tryptophan. Fields, in order: J gene, V gene, D gene, clone size, CDR3 DNA, CDR3 protein. The D gene is left open where the match is weak. Rows give clone size only sometimes, using once, few, many, or a class for an expanded clone.

TRBJ2-1	TRBV5-1	NA	NA	TGCGCCAGCAGCTTGGAGAGAAGCGACTACAATGAGCAGTTCTTC	CASSLERSDYNEQFF
TRBJ2-7	TRBV5-1	TRBD2	NA	TGCGCCAGCAGCTCTGGGACTAGCGGAGCCTACGAGCAGTACTTC	CASSSGTSGAYEQYF
TRBJ1-1	TRBV18	NA	NA	TGTGCCAGCTCACAGGAGGGTAGCACTGAAGCTTTCTTT	CASSQEGSTEAFF
TRBJ2-2	TRBV5-1	TRBD2	NA	TGCGCCAGCAGCACAGGACTAGTGGGCGGGGAGCTGTTTTTT	CASSTGLVGGELFF
TRBJ2-7	TRBV4-1	NA	NA	TGCGCCAGCAGCCAAGAAGAGGGTGGACCGCCCAACGAGCAGTACTTC	CASSQEEGGPPNEQYF
TRBJ2-2	TRBV15	NA	NA	TGTGCCACCCTGGCGGTAGGCACCGGGGAGCTGTTTTTT	CATLAVGTGELFF
TRBJ2-7	TRBV7-6	TRBD2	once	TGTGCCAGCAGCATGACTAGCGGCGGGTCCTACGAGCAGTACTTC	CASSMTSGGSYEQYF
TRBJ1-6	TRBV7-9	TRBD1	NA	TGTGCCAGCAGCTCGCAGGGGGGTAATTCACCCCTCCACTTT	CASSSQGGNSPLHF
TRBJ2-3	TRBV5-1	NA	NA	TGCGCCAGCAGCTTGTTTCAGCAGGGAGATACGCAGTATTTT	CASSLFQQGDTQYF
TRBJ2-1	TRBV10-2	TRBD2	NA	TGCGCCAGCACAGGACTAGCAAGCGATTTTTACAATGAGCAGTTCTTC	CASTGLASDFYNEQFF
TRBJ1-1	TRBV5-6	NA	NA	TGTGCCAGCAGCTGGACAGTGAACACTGAAGCTTTCTTT	CASSWTVNTEAFF
TRBJ2-1	TRBV9	TRBD2	NA	TGTGCCAGCAGCGTTAGGCGGGAGAGCAATGAGCAGTTCTTC	CASSVRRESNEQFF
TRBJ2-1	TRBV10-1	TRBD1	NA	TGCGCCAGCAGTGAGCCGGGACAGTTGGTCAATGAGCAGTTCTTC	CASSEPGQLVNEQFF
TRBJ1-4	TRBV5-1	NA	NA	TGCGCCAGCAGCTTGGCTTCGGGAGGCGAAAAACTGTTTTTT	CASSLASGGEKLFF
TRBJ2-7	TRBV7-7	TRBD1	NA	TGTGCCAGCAGCTCGGGACAGGGAGGGGAGCAGTACTTC	CASSSGQGGEQYF
TRBJ1-3	TRBV18	TRBD1	NA	TGTGCCAGCTCACCAGGACGACAGGGCGAAAACACCATATATTTT	CASSPGRQGENTIYF
TRBJ1-1	TRBV4-1	NA	NA	TGCGCCAGCAGCCAAAGGGGAAACACTGAAGCTTTCTTT	CASSQRGNTEAFF
TRBJ2-3	TRBV2	NA	NA	TGTGCCAGCAGGGCCGGGACTCGTCGCACAGATACGCAGTATTTT	CASRAGTRRTDTQYF
TRBJ2-1	TRBV30	NA	NA	TGTGCCTGGTTGATCAGGAATGAGCAGTTCTTC	CAWLIRNEQFF
TRBJ2-7	TRBV7-6	NA	NA	TGTGCCAGCAGCTTAGGGGTCGGGGTCTTACTCTACGAGCAGTACTTC	CASSLGVGVLLYEQYF
TRBJ1-2	TRBV18	NA	once	TGTGCCAGCTCACCACCGGGCGCGGGCCTCCATGGCTACACCTTC	CASSPPGAGLHGYTF
TRBJ2-5	TRBV5-1	NA	NA	TGCGCCAGCACCCCGGGGGGCCCAGGGGAGACCCAGTACTTC	CASTPGGPGETQYF
TRBJ2-1	TRBV5-4	TRBD2	NA	TGTGCCAGCGAGAAGCGGGGGGCCTACAATGAGCAGTTCTTC	CASEKRGAYNEQFF
TRBJ2-1	TRBV19	TRBD1	NA	TGTGCCAGTAGGGGACAGGGGGCGCACAATGAGCAGTTCTTC	CASRGQGAHNEQFF
TRBJ2-1	TRBV7-3	NA	NA	TGTGCCAGCAGTCTTCTAACCCCTCCCAATGAGCAGTTCTTC	CASSLLTPPNEQFF
TRBJ1-1	TRBV5-4	TRBD1	NA	TGTGCCAGCAGCTTTGGGACAGGGGGATTGGGGACTGAAGCTTTCTTT	CASSFGTGGLGTEAFF